A selection of T cell receptor beta chains follows, all from one sample in a study of OX40 agonist ivuxolimab in advanced cancers. Some clones are missing from TCRdb's copy, which holds only in-frame ones; the method was immunoSEQ multiplex PCR. The sample consists of 100,000 or so clones, about nine tenths of them appearing once. The specimen comprised CD4+ or CD8+ T cells sorted from blood, sampled in a trial of the OX40 agonist ivuxolimab. These receptors were obtained from an adult with an advanced solid tumor such as melanoma, head and neck, liver or kidney cancer. The CDR3 runs from the conserved cysteine through the conserved F or W. Expanded clones get a size class; other rows say once, few or many, or leave the size out.

>TRBV19|.
CASSQTDRVEDEQFF
>TRBV6-6|.
CASSTLGVGELFF
>TRBV7-2|.
CASSFGPRDTQYF
>TRBV18|.
CASSPGYVTDTQYF
>TRBV2|.
CASSGGSEQYF
>TRBV5-1|.
CASSPKGDYGYTF
>TRBV28|.
CASSLARFDQPQHF
>TRBV2|.
CASSGLLPYNEQFF
>TRBV7-6|.
CASSPRWSGPGETQYF
>TRBV30|.
CAWSAGGSETQYF
>TRBV9|.
CASRASDTYNEQFF
>TRBV10-3|few
CAISESRAGGISYEQYF
>TRBV2|.
CASTGQGYPTEAFF
>TRBV6-5|.
CASSYSTGTRVDEQFF
>TRBV29-1|few
CSVKSGANEKLFF
>TRBV6-1|.
CASSEMYNEQFF
>TRBV4-1|.
CASSQDPSGYTGELFF
>TRBV6-6|.
CASRGDRYQETQYF
>TRBV5-1|.
CASSPHDGRGGNTIYF
>TRBV19|.
CASSYDGGGGTSNQPQHF
>TRBV6-5|.
CASSPGRYGYTF
>TRBV6-1|.
CASGDRGTDTQYF
>TRBV7-3|.
CASSPTPMGNTGELFF
>TRBV5-5|.
CASSSQGAYEQYF
>TRBV4-1|.
CASSQGILGSGRVGKNIQYF
>TRBV27|.
CASTPWGLAGADTQYF
>TRBV29-1|.
CSVELGERATDTQYF
>TRBV6-5|.
CASRKDGDYGYTF
>TRBV7-2|once
CASSLAGGTDTQYF
>TRBV19|.
CASSTWDRGNQPQHF
>TRBV6-1|.
CAISHGDPGNEQFF
>TRBV6-5|.
CASGGWASNTGELFF